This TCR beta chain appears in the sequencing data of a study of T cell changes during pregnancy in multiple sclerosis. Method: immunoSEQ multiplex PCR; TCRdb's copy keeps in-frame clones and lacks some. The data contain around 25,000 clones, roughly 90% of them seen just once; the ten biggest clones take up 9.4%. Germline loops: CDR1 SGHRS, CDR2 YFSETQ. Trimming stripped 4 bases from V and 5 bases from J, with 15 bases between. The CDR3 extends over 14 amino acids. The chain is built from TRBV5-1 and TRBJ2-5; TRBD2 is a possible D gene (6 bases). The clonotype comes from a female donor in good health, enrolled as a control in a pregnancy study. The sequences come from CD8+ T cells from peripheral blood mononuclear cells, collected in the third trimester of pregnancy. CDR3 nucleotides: TGCGCCAGCAGCCTGGGCCGGGGGATGGAGACCCAGTACTTC. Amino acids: CASSLGRGMETQYF.